This T cell receptor (beta chain) was sequenced for a study of T cells in narcolepsy. Study conclusions and caveats: Healthy controls reportedly lacked the autoreactive clonotypes serially found in patients' blood.

Notes on this clone: Its antigen is undetermined.

Libraries were prepared by immunoSEQ multiplex PCR; TCRdb keeps only in-frame clonotypes and omits some of them. In the table there are about 35,000 clones, approximately 86% of which are singletons. Germline CDR1 is LGHNA and CDR2 is YSLEER. Trimming pared 0 bases from V and 4 bases from J, leaving 12 bases between. There are 15 residues in the CDR3. The sequence derives from a human donor with narcolepsy. Material for sequencing was CD45RA- memory CD4+ T cells from PBMCs. This chain links TRBV4-3 with TRBJ1-1; D might be TRBD1 (5 bases). CDR3 nucleotides: TGCGCCAGCAGCCAAGAAGAAGGGACCTTCACTGAAGCTTTCTTT. It specifies CASSQEEGTFTEAFF.